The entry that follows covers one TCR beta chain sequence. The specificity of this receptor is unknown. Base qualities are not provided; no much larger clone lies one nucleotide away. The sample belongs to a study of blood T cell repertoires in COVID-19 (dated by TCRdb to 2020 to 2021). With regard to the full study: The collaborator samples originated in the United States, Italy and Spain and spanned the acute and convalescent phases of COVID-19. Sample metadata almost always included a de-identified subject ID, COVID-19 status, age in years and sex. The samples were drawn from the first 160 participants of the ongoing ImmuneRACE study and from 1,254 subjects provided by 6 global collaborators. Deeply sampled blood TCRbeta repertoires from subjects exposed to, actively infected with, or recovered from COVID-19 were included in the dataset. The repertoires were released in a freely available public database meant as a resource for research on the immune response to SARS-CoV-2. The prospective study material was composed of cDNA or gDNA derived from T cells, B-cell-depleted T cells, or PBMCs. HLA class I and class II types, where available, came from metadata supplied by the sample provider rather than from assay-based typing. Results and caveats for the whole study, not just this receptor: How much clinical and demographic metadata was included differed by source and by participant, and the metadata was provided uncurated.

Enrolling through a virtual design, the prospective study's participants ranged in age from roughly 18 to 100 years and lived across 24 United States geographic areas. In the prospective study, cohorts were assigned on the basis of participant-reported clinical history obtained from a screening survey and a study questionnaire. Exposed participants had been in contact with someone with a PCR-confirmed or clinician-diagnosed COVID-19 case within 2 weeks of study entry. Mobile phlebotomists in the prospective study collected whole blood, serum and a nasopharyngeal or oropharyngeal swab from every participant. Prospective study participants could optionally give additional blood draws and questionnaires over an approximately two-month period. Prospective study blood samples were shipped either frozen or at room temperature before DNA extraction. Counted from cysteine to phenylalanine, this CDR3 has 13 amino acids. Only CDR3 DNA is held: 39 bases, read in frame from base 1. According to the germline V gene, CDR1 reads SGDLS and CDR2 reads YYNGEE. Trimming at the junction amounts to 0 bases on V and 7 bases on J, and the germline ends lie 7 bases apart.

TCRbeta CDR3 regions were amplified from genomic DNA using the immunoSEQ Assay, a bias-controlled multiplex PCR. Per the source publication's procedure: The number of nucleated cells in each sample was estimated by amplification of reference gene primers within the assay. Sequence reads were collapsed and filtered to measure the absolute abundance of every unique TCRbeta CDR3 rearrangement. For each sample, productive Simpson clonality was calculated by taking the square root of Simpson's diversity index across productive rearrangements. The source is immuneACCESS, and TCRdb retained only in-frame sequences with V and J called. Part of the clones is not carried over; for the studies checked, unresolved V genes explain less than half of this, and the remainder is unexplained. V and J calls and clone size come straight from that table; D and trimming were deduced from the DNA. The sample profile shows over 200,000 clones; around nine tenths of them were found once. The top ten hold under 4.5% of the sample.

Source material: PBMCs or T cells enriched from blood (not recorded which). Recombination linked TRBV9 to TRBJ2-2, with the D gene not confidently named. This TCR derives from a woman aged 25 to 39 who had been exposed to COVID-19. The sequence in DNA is TGTGCCAGCAGCGTAGGGGCTAACGGGGAGCTGTTTTTT. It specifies CASSVGANGELFF.